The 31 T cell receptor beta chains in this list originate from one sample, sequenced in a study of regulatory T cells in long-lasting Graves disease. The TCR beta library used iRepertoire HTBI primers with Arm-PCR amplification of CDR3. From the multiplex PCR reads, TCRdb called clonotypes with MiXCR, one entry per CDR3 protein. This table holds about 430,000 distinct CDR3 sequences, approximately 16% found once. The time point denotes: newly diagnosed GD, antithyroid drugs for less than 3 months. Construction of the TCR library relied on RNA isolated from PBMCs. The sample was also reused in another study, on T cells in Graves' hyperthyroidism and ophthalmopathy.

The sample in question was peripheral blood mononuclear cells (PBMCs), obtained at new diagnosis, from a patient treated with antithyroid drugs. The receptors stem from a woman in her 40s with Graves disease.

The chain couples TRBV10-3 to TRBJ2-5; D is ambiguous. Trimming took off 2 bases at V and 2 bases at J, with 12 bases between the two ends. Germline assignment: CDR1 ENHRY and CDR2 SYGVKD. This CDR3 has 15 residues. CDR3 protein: CAISETAIKQETQYF. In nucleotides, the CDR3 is TGTGCCATCAGTGAGACGGCTATCAAACAAGAGACCCAGTACTTC.

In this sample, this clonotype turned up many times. The CDR3 loop is CASRAKGAENTGELFF. Here the CDR3 DNA reads TGTGCCAGCAGAGCCAAAGGGGCAGAGAACACCGGGGAGCTGTTTTTT. The chain carries TRBV2 and TRBJ2-2; possibly TRBD1 for D (5 bases). The CDR3 contains 16 residues. V was shortened by 6 bases and J by 1 base, with 15 bases between the two germline ends. Germline V lookup: CDR1 SNHLY, CDR2 FYNNEI.

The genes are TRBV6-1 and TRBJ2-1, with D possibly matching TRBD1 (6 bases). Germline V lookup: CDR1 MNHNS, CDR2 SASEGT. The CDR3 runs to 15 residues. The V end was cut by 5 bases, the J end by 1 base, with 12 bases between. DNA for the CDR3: TGTGCCAGCAGTCCACAGGGTCGGTCCTACAATGAGCAGTTCTTC. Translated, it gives CASSPQGRSYNEQFF.

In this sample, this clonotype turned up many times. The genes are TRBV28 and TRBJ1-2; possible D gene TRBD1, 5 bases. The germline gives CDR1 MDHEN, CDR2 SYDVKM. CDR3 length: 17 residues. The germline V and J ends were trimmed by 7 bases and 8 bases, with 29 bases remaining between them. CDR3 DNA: TGTGCCAGCACCCCTCCCGGGGGACTTTCCGTGTTCTGGGGCTACACCTTC. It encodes CASTPPGGLSVFWGYTF.

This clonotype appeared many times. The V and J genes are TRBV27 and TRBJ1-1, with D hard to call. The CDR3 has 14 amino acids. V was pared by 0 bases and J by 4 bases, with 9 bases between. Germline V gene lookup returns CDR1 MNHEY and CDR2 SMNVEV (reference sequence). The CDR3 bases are TGTGCCAGCAGTTTATCGGGTAGGGCCACTGAAGCTTTCTTT. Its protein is CASSLSGRATEAFF.

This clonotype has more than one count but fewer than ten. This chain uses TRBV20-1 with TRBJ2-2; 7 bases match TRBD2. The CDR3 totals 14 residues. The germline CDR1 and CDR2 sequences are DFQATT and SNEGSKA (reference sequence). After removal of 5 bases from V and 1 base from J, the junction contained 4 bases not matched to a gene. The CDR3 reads CSARGTKNTGELFF. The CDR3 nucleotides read TGCAGTGCTCGAGGGACTAAGAACACCGGGGAGCTGTTTTTT.

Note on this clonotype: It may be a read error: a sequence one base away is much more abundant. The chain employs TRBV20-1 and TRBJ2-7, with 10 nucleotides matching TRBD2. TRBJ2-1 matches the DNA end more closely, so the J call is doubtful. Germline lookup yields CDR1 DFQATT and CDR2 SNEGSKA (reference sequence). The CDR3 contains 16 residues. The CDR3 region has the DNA TGCAGTGCTACCCGAGCGGGAGGGCCAACCACCGACGAGCAGTTCTTC. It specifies CSATRAGGPTTDEQFF.

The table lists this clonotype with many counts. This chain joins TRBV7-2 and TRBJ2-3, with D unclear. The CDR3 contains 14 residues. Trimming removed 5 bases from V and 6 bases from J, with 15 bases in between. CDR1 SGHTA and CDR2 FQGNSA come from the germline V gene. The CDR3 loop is CASSLWTSRDTQYF. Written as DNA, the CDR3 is TGTGCCAGCAGCCTCTGGACCTCCAGGGATACGCAGTATTTT.

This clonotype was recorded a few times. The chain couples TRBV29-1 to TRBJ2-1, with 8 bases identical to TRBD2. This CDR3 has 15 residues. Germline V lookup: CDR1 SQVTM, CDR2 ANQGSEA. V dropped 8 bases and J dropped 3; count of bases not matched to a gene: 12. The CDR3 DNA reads TGCAGCTCTACGTCCGGACTAGCACGCTACAATGAGCAGTTCTTC. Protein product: CSSTSGLARYNEQFF.

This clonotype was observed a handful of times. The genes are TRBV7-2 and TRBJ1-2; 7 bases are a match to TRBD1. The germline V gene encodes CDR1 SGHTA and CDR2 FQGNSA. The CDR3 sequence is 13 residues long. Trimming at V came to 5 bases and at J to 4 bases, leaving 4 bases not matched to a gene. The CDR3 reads CASSKGQPYGYTF. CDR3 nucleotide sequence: TGTGCCAGCAGCAAGGGACAGCCCTATGGCTACACCTTC. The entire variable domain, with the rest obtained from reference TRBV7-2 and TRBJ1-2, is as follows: GAGVSQSPSNKVTEKGKDVELRCDPISGHTALYWYRQSLGQGLEFLIYFQGNSAPDKSGLPSDRFSAERTGGSVSTLTIQRTQQEDSAVYLCASSKGQPYGYTFGSGTRLTVV.

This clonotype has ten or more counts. CDR3 sequence reads: CASSTRTGENTEAFF. In nucleotides, the CDR3 is TGTGCCAGCTCAACTAGGACGGGGGAGAACACTGAAGCTTTCTTT. V gene TRBV18 combines with J gene TRBJ1-1; tentatively, D is TRBD1 (5 bases). V dropped 5 bases and J dropped 1 base, with 14 bases sitting between them. CDR1 and CDR2 (germline): KGHSH, LQKENI. This CDR3 comprises 15 residues.

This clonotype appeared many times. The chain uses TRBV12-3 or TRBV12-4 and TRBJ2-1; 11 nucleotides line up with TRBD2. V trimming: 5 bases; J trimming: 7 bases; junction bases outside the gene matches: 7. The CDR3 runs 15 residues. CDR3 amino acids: CASSILAGVGNEQFF. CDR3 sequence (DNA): TGTGCCAGCAGTATACTAGCGGGAGTTGGTAATGAGCAGTTCTTC.

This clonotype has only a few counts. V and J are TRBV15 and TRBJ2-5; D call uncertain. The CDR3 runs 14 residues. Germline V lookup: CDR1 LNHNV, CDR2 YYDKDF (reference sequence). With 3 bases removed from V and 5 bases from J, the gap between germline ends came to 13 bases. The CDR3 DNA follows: TGTGCCACCAGCAGCCACTCCGCTCGGGAGACCCAGTACTTC. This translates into CATSSHSARETQYF.

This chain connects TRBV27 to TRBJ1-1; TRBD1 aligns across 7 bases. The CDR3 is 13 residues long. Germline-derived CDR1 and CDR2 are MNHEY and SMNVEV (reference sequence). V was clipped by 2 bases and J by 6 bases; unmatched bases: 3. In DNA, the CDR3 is TGTGCCAGCAGTTTAGCCCAGGGGGCTGAAGCTTTCTTT. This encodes CASSLAQGAEAFF.

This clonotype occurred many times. The CDR3 here is CASRRMDNSPLHF. The CDR3 coding sequence is TGTGCCAGCAGACGAATGGATAATTCACCCCTCCACTTT. The J gene is TRBJ1-6, the V gene TRBV7-2; no definite D call. The germline gives CDR1 SGHTA, CDR2 FQGNSA. CDR3 length equals 13 residues. Trimming cost V 6 bases and J 5 bases, with 8 bases left between them.

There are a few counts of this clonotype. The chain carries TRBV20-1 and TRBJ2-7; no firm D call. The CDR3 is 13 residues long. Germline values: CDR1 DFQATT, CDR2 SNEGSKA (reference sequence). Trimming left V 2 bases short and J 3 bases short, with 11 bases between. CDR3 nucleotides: TGCAGTGCTAGAAGTGCCTGGTTCTACGAGCAGTACTTC. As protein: CSARSAWFYEQYF.

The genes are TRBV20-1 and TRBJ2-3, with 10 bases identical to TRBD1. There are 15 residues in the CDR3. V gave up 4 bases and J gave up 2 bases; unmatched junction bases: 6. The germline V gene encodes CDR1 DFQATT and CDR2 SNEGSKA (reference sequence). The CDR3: CSATSGTGVTDTQYF. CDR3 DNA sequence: TGCAGTGCTACCTCCGGGACAGGGGTCACAGATACGCAGTATTTT.

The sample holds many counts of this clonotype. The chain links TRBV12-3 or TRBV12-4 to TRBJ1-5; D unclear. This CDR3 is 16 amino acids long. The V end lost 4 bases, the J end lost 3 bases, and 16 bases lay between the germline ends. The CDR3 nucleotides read TGTGCCAGCAGTTCCCCGGGGTTTGGTGACAATCAGCCCCAGCATTTT. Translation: CASSSPGFGDNQPQHF.

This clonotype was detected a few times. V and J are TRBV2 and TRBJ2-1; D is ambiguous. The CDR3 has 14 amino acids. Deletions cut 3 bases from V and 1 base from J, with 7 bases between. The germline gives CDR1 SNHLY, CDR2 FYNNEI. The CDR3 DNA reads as TGTGCCAGCAGTGATCTTGAGTCCTACAATGAGCAGTTCTTC. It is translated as CASSDLESYNEQFF.

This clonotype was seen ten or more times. The CDR3 region is CASRSGTDTEKLFF. CDR3 nucleotide sequence: TGTGCCAGCAGGTCCGGGACAGACACAGAAAAACTGTTTTTT. This chain connects TRBV2 to TRBJ1-4, with 7 bases fitting TRBD1. CDR1 and CDR2 from the germline V gene are SNHLY and FYNNEI. The ends lost 6 bases at V and 8 bases at J; junction bases unmatched: 9. There are 14 residues in the CDR3.

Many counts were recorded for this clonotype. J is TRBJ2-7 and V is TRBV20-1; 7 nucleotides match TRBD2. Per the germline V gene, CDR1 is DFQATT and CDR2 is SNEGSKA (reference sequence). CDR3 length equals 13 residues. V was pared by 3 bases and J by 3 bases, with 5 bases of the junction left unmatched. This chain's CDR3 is CSARRAGIYEQYF. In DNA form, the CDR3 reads TGCAGTGCTAGGCGAGCGGGGATCTACGAGCAGTACTTC.

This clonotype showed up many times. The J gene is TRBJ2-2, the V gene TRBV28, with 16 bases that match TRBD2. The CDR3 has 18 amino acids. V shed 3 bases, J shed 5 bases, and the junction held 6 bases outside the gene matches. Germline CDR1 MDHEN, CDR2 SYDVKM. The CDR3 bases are TGTGCCAGCAGTTTCGCGGGACTAGCGGGAGGGCCGACCGGGGAGCTGTTTTTT. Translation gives CASSFAGLAGGPTGELFF.

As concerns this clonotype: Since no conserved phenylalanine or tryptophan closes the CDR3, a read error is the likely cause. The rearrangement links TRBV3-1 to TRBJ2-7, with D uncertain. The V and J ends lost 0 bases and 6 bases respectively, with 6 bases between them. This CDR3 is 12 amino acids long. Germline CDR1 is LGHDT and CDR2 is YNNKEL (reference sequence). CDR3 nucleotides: TGTGCCAGCAGCCAAGATTGGCTCGAGCAGTACCTC. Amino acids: CASSQDWLEQYL.

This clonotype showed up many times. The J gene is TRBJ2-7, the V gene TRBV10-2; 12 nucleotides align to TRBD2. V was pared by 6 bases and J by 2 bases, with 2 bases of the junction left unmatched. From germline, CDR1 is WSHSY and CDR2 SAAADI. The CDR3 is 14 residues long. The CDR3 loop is CASSGLAGTYEQYF. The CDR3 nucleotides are TGCGCCAGCAGCGGACTAGCGGGAACCTACGAGCAGTACTTC.

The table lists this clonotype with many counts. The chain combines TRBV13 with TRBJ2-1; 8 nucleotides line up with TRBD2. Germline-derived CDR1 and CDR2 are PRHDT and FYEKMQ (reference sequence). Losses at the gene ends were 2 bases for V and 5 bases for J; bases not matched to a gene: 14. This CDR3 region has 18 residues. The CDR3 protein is CASSLYGRAVRSDNEQFF. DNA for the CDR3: TGTGCCAGCAGCTTATACGGGAGGGCCGTACGGTCGGACAATGAGCAGTTCTTC.

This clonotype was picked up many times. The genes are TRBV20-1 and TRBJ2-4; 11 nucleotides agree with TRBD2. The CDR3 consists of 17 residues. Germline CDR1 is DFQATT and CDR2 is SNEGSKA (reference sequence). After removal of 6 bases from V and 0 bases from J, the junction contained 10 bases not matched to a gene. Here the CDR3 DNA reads TGCAGTGCAGCGGGACTAGCGGAGACACTAGCCAAAAACATTCAGTACTTC. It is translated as CSAAGLAETLAKNIQYF.

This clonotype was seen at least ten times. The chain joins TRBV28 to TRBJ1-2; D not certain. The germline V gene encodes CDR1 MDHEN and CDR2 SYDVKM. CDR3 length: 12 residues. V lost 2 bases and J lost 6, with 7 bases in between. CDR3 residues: CASSLTNNGYTF. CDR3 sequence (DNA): TGTGCCAGCAGTTTAACAAACAATGGCTACACCTTC.

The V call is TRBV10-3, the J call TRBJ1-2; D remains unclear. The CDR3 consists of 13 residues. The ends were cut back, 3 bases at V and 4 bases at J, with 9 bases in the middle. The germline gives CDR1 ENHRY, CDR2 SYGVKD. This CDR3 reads CAISDVLPYGYTF. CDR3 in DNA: TGTGCCATCAGTGACGTGTTACCCTATGGCTACACCTTC.

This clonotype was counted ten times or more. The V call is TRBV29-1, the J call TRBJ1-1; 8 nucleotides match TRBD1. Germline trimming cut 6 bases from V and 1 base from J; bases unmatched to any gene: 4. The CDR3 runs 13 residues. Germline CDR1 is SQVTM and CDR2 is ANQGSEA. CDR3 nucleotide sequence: TGCAGCGTCATAGGGACAGGGAACACTGAAGCTTTCTTT. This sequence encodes CSVIGTGNTEAFF.

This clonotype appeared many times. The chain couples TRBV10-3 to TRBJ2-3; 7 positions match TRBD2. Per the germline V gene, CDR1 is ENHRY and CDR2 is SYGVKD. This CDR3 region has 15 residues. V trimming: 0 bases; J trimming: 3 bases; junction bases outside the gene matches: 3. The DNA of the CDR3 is TGTGCCATCAGTGAGTCTGGGAGGGCGACAGATACGCAGTATTTT. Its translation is CAISESGRATDTQYF.

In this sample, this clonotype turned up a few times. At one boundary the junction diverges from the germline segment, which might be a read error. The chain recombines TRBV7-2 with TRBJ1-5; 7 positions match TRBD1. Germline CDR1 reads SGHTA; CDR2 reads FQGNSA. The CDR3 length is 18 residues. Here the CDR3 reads CANSLGGLGGDSNQPQHF. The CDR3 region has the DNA TGTGCCAACAGCTTAGGAGGGCTAGGGGGCGATAGCAATCAGCCCCAGCATTTT.